These T cell receptor beta chains were read from a single sample in a study of Ad26.COV2.S vaccination and SARS-CoV-2 variants. Here immunoSEQ multiplex PCR was the method, and the copy in TCRdb shows in-frame clones only, minus some. Of some 350,000 clones in the sample, 92% were seen once. Source: peripheral blood, taken after recovery from COVID-19. The origin of the receptors is a human donor who had recovered from COVID-19. Both conserved end residues are part of each CDR3.

v_call	j_call	cdr3_aa
TRBV5-1	TRBJ2-7	CASSMGQGSREQYF
TRBV25-1	TRBJ1-1	CASSDPGQGGTEAFF
TRBV6-6	TRBJ2-7	CASSYEGVQFSYEQYF
TRBV11-3	TRBJ2-5	CASSKGQGGGETQYF
TRBV23-1	TRBJ1-5	CASSQSVSGQERYSNQPQHF
TRBV5-1	TRBJ1-2	CASSLGTTANYGYTF
TRBV6-2/TRBV6-3	TRBJ2-7	CASTPQGGSYEQYF
TRBV19	TRBJ1-6	CASSMTGANSPLHF
TRBV6-5	TRBJ1-5	CASGAGNQPQHF
TRBV11-3	TRBJ2-1	CASSQSVAGGVENNEQFF
TRBV12-3/TRBV12-4	TRBJ2-7	CASSRDSAYEQYF
TRBV7-6	TRBJ2-1	CASSLNPPQGGEQFF
TRBV7-8	TRBJ2-2	CASSLVGGANTGELFF
TRBV9	TRBJ2-6	CASSVGSGGAGANVLTF
TRBV6-5	TRBJ2-5	CASSYIGTQYF
TRBV28	TRBJ1-1	CASSLDGAGEAFF
TRBV5-4	TRBJ1-3	CASSLEGGNTIYF
TRBV7-9	TRBJ2-3	CASSLVQDTQYF
TRBV11-2	TRBJ2-7	CASSSSGGAVYEQYF
TRBV7-2	TRBJ1-2	CASSFAGMDGYTF
TRBV4-2	TRBJ2-7	CASSLDSVLAGGAYEQYF
TRBV18	TRBJ2-1	CASSPRTLSYNEQFF
TRBV3-1/TRBV3-2	TRBJ1-5	CASSQQAKQPQHF
TRBV15	TRBJ1-5	CATSRVGGPLVNQPQHF
TRBV10-1	TRBJ1-1	CASSESTGNTEAFF
TRBV2	TRBJ2-3	CASSATSVMGVDTQYF
TRBV27	TRBJ1-2	CASSFGGGYGYTF
TRBV2	TRBJ2-1	CASSESRGGDNEQFF
TRBV10-1	TRBJ2-1	CASSHGNNEQFF
TRBV10-3	TRBJ2-7	CAIRPGQGAYEQYF
TRBV6-6	TRBJ1-2	CASSYPLSVSNGYTF
TRBV6-4	TRBJ2-2	CASSPLAGLAGSGTGELFF
TRBV5-4	TRBJ2-7	CASSFRGVYEQYF
TRBV19	TRBJ1-6	CASSTPTGGGSPLHF
TRBV5-6	TRBJ1-3	CASSPLDSLSGNTIYF
TRBV3-1/TRBV3-2	TRBJ2-7	CASSRGALYEQYF
TRBV6-1	TRBJ1-5	CASSEVGVARQPQHF
TRBV5-6	TRBJ1-2	CASSLTANYGYTF
TRBV5-6	TRBJ2-7	CASSRTGGVLEYYEQYF
TRBV5-1	TRBJ1-6	CASTVNRANSPLHF
TRBV9	TRBJ1-4	CASSVHSGDEKLFF
TRBV5-1	TRBJ2-3	CASSSPAGGWTDTQYF
TRBV12-3/TRBV12-4	TRBJ2-2	CASSANTGELFF
TRBV10-2	TRBJ1-2	CASSGGVNYGYTF
TRBV29-1	TRBJ2-4	CSVEDTGQKNIQYF
TRBV19	TRBJ2-1	CVSSRSSQSYNEQFF
TRBV3-1/TRBV3-2	TRBJ2-5	CASSQGLAGYSETQYF
TRBV10-1	TRBJ2-1	CASSSGSGLYNEQFF
TRBV27	TRBJ1-5	CASSLQVNQPQHF
TRBV29-1	TRBJ2-7	CSVVTGGISEQYF
TRBV11-3	TRBJ2-2	CASSLGFGSGTGELFF
TRBV2	TRBJ2-5	CASRYGGQETQYF
TRBV9	TRBJ1-1	CASSKGGGSTNTEAFF